A selection of T cell receptor beta chains follows, all from one sample in a study of early T cells in non-severe SARS-CoV-2 infection. TCRdb used MiXCR to reprocess the 5' RACE reads, holding one entry per CDR3 protein. The sample carries about 59,000 distinct CDR3 sequences, about 12% recorded once. Sequenced here: whole blood, sampled at baseline. The receptors shown here come from an adult who was a healthcare worker with PCR-confirmed SARS-CoV-2 infection or an uninfected control (not recorded which). Each CDR3 is given with its conserved first and last residue. Each record gives: clone size, V gene, CDR3 length, D gene, J gene, CDR3 protein, CDR3 DNA. The D gene is left open where the match is weak. Clone size appears in some rows only: once, few, many, or a class for an expanded clone.

clone size: few; V gene: TRBV5-5; CDR3 length: 14; D gene: .; J gene: TRBJ1-1; CDR3 protein: CASSLVQVRAEAFF; CDR3 DNA: TGTGCCAGCAGCTTGGTGCAGGTTAGGGCTGAAGCTTTCTTT
clone size: .; V gene: TRBV30; CDR3 length: 11; D gene: .; J gene: TRBJ1-1; CDR3 protein: CAWDQNTEAFF; CDR3 DNA: TGTGCCTGGGACCAGAACACTGAAGCTTTCTTT
clone size: .; V gene: TRBV12-3/TRBV12-4; CDR3 length: 13; D gene: .; J gene: TRBJ1-5; CDR3 protein: CASSFAPGQPQHF; CDR3 DNA: TGTGCCAGCAGCTTTGCGCCGGGTCAGCCCCAGCATTTT
clone size: few; V gene: TRBV5-1; CDR3 length: 13; D gene: TRBD2; J gene: TRBJ2-5; CDR3 protein: CASSLWGGETQYF; CDR3 DNA: TGCGCCAGCAGCTTGTGGGGGGGAGAGACCCAGTACTTC
clone size: .; V gene: TRBV20-1; CDR3 length: 14; D gene: .; J gene: TRBJ2-3; CDR3 protein: CSARDRPGGDTQYF; CDR3 DNA: TGCAGTGCTAGAGATCGGCCCGGAGGCGATACGCAGTATTTT
clone size: few; V gene: TRBV24-1; CDR3 length: 14; D gene: .; J gene: TRBJ2-3; CDR3 protein: CATSLGQNTDTQYF; CDR3 DNA: TGTGCCACGTCCCTAGGACAGAACACAGATACGCAGTATTTT
clone size: .; V gene: TRBV7-9; CDR3 length: 13; D gene: .; J gene: TRBJ1-2; CDR3 protein: CASSLDSRYGYTF; CDR3 DNA: TGTGCCAGCAGCCTGGACTCCCGCTATGGCTACACCTTC
clone size: .; V gene: TRBV27; CDR3 length: 15; D gene: TRBD2; J gene: TRBJ2-7; CDR3 protein: CANLAPAGGGNEQYF; CDR3 DNA: TGTGCCAACCTCGCCCCAGCGGGAGGGGGTAACGAGCAGTACTTC
clone size: .; V gene: TRBV11-2; CDR3 length: 17; D gene: TRBD2; J gene: TRBJ2-3; CDR3 protein: CASSFGLAGRVSDTQYF; CDR3 DNA: TGTGCCAGCAGCTTCGGACTAGCGGGCCGAGTGTCAGATACGCAGTATTTT
clone size: few; V gene: TRBV27; CDR3 length: 15; D gene: TRBD1; J gene: TRBJ2-4; CDR3 protein: CASSVDRGQENIQYF; CDR3 DNA: TGTGCCAGCAGTGTTGACAGGGGGCAGGAAAACATTCAGTACTTC
clone size: few; V gene: TRBV11-2; CDR3 length: 18; D gene: .; J gene: TRBJ1-6; CDR3 protein: CASSLFLGEASYNSPLHF; CDR3 DNA: TGTGCCAGCAGCTTATTCCTCGGGGAGGCGTCCTATAATTCACCCCTCCACTTT
clone size: few; V gene: TRBV12-3/TRBV12-4; CDR3 length: 15; D gene: .; J gene: TRBJ1-5; CDR3 protein: CASSSGRYSNQPQHF; CDR3 DNA: TGTGCCAGCAGTTCCGGCAGGTATAGCAATCAGCCCCAGCATTTT
clone size: few; V gene: TRBV7-2; CDR3 length: 16; D gene: TRBD2; J gene: TRBJ2-2; CDR3 protein: CASSPRLAGNTGELFF; CDR3 DNA: TGTGCCAGCAGCCCACGACTAGCGGGGAACACCGGGGAGCTGTTTTTT
clone size: .; V gene: TRBV10-2; CDR3 length: 15; D gene: TRBD1; J gene: TRBJ1-2; CDR3 protein: CASSESRQGQYGYTF; CDR3 DNA: TGCGCCAGCAGTGAGTCGCGACAGGGGCAATATGGCTACACCTTC
clone size: .; V gene: TRBV19; CDR3 length: 15; D gene: .; J gene: TRBJ2-3; CDR3 protein: CASSTGPAGTDTQYF; CDR3 DNA: TGTGCCAGTAGTACGGGTCCAGCCGGCACAGATACGCAGTATTTT
clone size: few; V gene: TRBV5-1; CDR3 length: 13; D gene: .; J gene: TRBJ2-5; CDR3 protein: CASSLVGGETQYF; CDR3 DNA: TGCGCCAGCAGCTTGGTAGGCGGGGAGACCCAGTACTTC
clone size: few; V gene: TRBV4-2; CDR3 length: 13; D gene: .; J gene: TRBJ2-3; CDR3 protein: CASSPTRVDTQYF; CDR3 DNA: TGTGCCAGCAGCCCAACACGGGTAGATACGCAGTATTTT
clone size: many; V gene: TRBV7-6; CDR3 length: 17; D gene: .; J gene: TRBJ2-2; CDR3 protein: CASSPSLPSARTGELFF; CDR3 DNA: TGTGCCAGCAGCCCATCCTTACCCTCAGCAAGGACCGGGGAGCTGTTTTTT
clone size: few; V gene: TRBV6-4; CDR3 length: 14; D gene: .; J gene: TRBJ2-2; CDR3 protein: CASSEKSNTGELFF; CDR3 DNA: TGTGCCAGCAGTGAAAAATCCAACACCGGGGAGCTGTTTTTT
clone size: few; V gene: TRBV27; CDR3 length: 16; D gene: TRBD1; J gene: TRBJ1-3; CDR3 protein: CASSLRGQPSGNTIYF; CDR3 DNA: TGTGCCAGCAGTTTAAGGGGACAGCCCTCTGGAAACACCATATATTTT
clone size: .; V gene: TRBV7-3; CDR3 length: 15; D gene: .; J gene: TRBJ1-1; CDR3 protein: CASSSQGRYRTEAFF; CDR3 DNA: TGTGCCAGCAGCTCCCAGGGGCGGTATAGGACTGAAGCTTTCTTT
clone size: few; V gene: TRBV29-1; CDR3 length: 17; D gene: .; J gene: TRBJ2-5; CDR3 protein: CSVRLLWAGENQETQYF; CDR3 DNA: TGCAGCGTCCGCCTCCTCTGGGCAGGGGAGAACCAAGAGACCCAGTACTTC
clone size: few; V gene: TRBV29-1; CDR3 length: 10; D gene: .; J gene: TRBJ1-1; CDR3 protein: CSVLATEAFF; CDR3 DNA: TGCAGCGTACTAGCCACTGAAGCTTTCTTT
clone size: few; V gene: TRBV5-1; CDR3 length: 15; D gene: .; J gene: TRBJ1-6; CDR3 protein: CASSFNGPRDSPLHF; CDR3 DNA: TGCGCCAGCAGCTTTAACGGGCCCCGCGATTCACCCCTCCACTTT
clone size: many; V gene: TRBV27; CDR3 length: 16; D gene: .; J gene: TRBJ2-1; CDR3 protein: CASRATLAPHYNEQFF; CDR3 DNA: TGTGCCAGCAGGGCCACCTTAGCTCCACATTACAATGAGCAGTTCTTC
clone size: .; V gene: TRBV4-3; CDR3 length: 15; D gene: TRBD1; J gene: TRBJ1-3; CDR3 protein: CASSQGDRGGNTIYF; CDR3 DNA: TGCGCCAGCAGCCAAGGTGACAGGGGCGGAAACACCATATATTTT
clone size: few; V gene: TRBV29-1; CDR3 length: 14; D gene: .; J gene: TRBJ2-5; CDR3 protein: CSVEALQTGETQYF; CDR3 DNA: TGCAGCGTTGAAGCCCTACAAACCGGGGAGACCCAGTACTTC
clone size: few; V gene: TRBV12-5; CDR3 length: 12; D gene: .; J gene: TRBJ1-1; CDR3 protein: CASGSNSAEAFF; CDR3 DNA: TGTGCTAGTGGTTCCAATTCCGCTGAAGCTTTCTTT
clone size: .; V gene: TRBV5-6; CDR3 length: 14; D gene: .; J gene: TRBJ2-7; CDR3 protein: CASSLLSGAYEQYF; CDR3 DNA: TGTGCCAGCAGCTTGTTGTCAGGAGCCTACGAGCAGTACTTC
clone size: .; V gene: TRBV27; CDR3 length: 13; D gene: TRBD1; J gene: TRBJ1-2; CDR3 protein: CASSPQGYYGYTF; CDR3 DNA: TGTGCCAGCAGTCCACAGGGGTACTATGGCTACACCTTC
clone size: many; V gene: TRBV7-2; CDR3 length: 14; D gene: TRBD1; J gene: TRBJ2-7; CDR3 protein: CASSLTGGLYEQYF; CDR3 DNA: TGTGCCAGCAGCCTGACAGGGGGCTTATACGAGCAGTACTTC
clone size: .; V gene: TRBV5-7; CDR3 length: 17; D gene: .; J gene: TRBJ2-1; CDR3 protein: CASSPRDAEVSYNEQFF; CDR3 DNA: TGTGCCAGCAGCCCCAGAGACGCCGAGGTGTCCTACAATGAGCAGTTCTTC
clone size: many; V gene: TRBV6-4; CDR3 length: 13; D gene: .; J gene: TRBJ2-3; CDR3 protein: CASSARSTDTQYF; CDR3 DNA: TGTGCCAGCAGTGCGCGGTCCACAGATACGCAGTATTTT
clone size: many; V gene: TRBV9; CDR3 length: 14; D gene: .; J gene: TRBJ2-5; CDR3 protein: CASSVEPRQETQYF; CDR3 DNA: TGTGCCAGCAGCGTAGAGCCTAGACAAGAGACCCAGTACTTC
clone size: few; V gene: TRBV7-9; CDR3 length: 15; D gene: TRBD2; J gene: TRBJ2-1; CDR3 protein: CASSLGTSGKNEQFF; CDR3 DNA: TGTGCCAGCAGCCTAGGGACTAGCGGGAAGAATGAGCAGTTCTTC
clone size: few; V gene: TRBV6-1; CDR3 length: 11; D gene: .; J gene: TRBJ2-7; CDR3 protein: CATDKAYEQYF; CDR3 DNA: TGTGCCACCGACAAGGCCTACGAGCAGTACTTC
clone size: few; V gene: TRBV4-2; CDR3 length: 14; D gene: TRBD1; J gene: TRBJ1-3; CDR3 protein: CASSHDRAGNTIYF; CDR3 DNA: TGTGCCAGCAGTCACGACAGGGCGGGAAACACCATATATTTT
clone size: few; V gene: TRBV7-8; CDR3 length: 16; D gene: .; J gene: TRBJ2-1; CDR3 protein: CASSLSHLSSYNEQFF; CDR3 DNA: TGTGCCAGCAGCTTAAGTCACTTGAGCTCCTACAATGAGCAGTTCTTC
clone size: .; V gene: TRBV20-1; CDR3 length: 15; D gene: TRBD2; J gene: TRBJ2-7; CDR3 protein: CSARGLAGGPHEQYF; CDR3 DNA: TGCAGTGCTAGGGGACTAGCGGGGGGGCCCCACGAGCAGTACTTC
clone size: many; V gene: TRBV7-9; CDR3 length: 17; D gene: .; J gene: TRBJ1-1; CDR3 protein: CASSPLSGRDLNTEAFF; CDR3 DNA: TGTGCCAGCAGCCCTTTGTCGGGACGGGACCTCAACACTGAAGCTTTCTTT
clone size: .; V gene: TRBV24-1; CDR3 length: 14; D gene: .; J gene: TRBJ1-5; CDR3 protein: CATSEALPDQPQHF; CDR3 DNA: TGTGCCACCAGTGAGGCCTTACCTGATCAGCCCCAGCATTTT
clone size: few; V gene: TRBV6-6; CDR3 length: 16; D gene: .; J gene: TRBJ2-3; CDR3 protein: CASNRNRPMGTDTQYF; CDR3 DNA: TGTGCCAGCAACAGGAACAGGCCCATGGGCACAGATACGCAGTATTTT
clone size: .; V gene: TRBV2; CDR3 length: 13; D gene: TRBD1; J gene: TRBJ1-6; CDR3 protein: CASIRDRNSPLHF; CDR3 DNA: TGTGCCAGCATCCGGGACAGAAATTCACCCCTCCACTTT
clone size: .; V gene: TRBV6-4; CDR3 length: 16; D gene: .; J gene: TRBJ2-1; CDR3 protein: CASSDSRTTPINEQFF; CDR3 DNA: TGTGCCAGCAGTGACTCCCGGACTACCCCTATTAATGAGCAGTTCTTC
clone size: few; V gene: TRBV6-1; CDR3 length: 15; D gene: TRBD2; J gene: TRBJ2-7; CDR3 protein: CASSGGTSGSSEQYF; CDR3 DNA: TGTGCCAGCAGTGGGGGGACTAGCGGGAGTTCCGAGCAGTACTTC
clone size: few; V gene: TRBV10-1; CDR3 length: 16; D gene: .; J gene: TRBJ2-6; CDR3 protein: CASTKTRTSGANVLTF; CDR3 DNA: TGCGCCAGCACCAAGACACGTACGTCTGGGGCCAACGTCCTGACTTTC
clone size: few; V gene: TRBV10-3; CDR3 length: 14; D gene: TRBD2; J gene: TRBJ2-3; CDR3 protein: CAISETSGTDTQYF; CDR3 DNA: TGTGCCATCAGTGAGACTAGCGGGACAGATACGCAGTATTTT
clone size: .; V gene: TRBV15; CDR3 length: 15; D gene: .; J gene: TRBJ1-5; CDR3 protein: CATSRVAAWNQPQHF; CDR3 DNA: TGTGCCACCAGCAGAGTGGCAGCATGGAATCAGCCCCAGCATTTT
clone size: few; V gene: TRBV7-6; CDR3 length: 15; D gene: .; J gene: TRBJ1-1; CDR3 protein: CASSLGTGRTTEAFF; CDR3 DNA: TGTGCCAGCAGCTTAGGTACGGGACGCACCACTGAAGCTTTCTTT
clone size: .; V gene: TRBV11-3; CDR3 length: 14; D gene: .; J gene: TRBJ2-1; CDR3 protein: CASSLEYYRREQFF; CDR3 DNA: TGTGCCAGCAGCTTAGAGTACTACCGGCGTGAGCAGTTCTTC
clone size: few; V gene: TRBV30; CDR3 length: 12; D gene: .; J gene: TRBJ1-1; CDR3 protein: CAWIMGNTEAFF; CDR3 DNA: TGTGCCTGGATCATGGGGAACACTGAAGCTTTCTTT
clone size: few; V gene: TRBV12-3/TRBV12-4; CDR3 length: 12; D gene: .; J gene: TRBJ2-4; CDR3 protein: CASNQDTDIQYF; CDR3 DNA: TGTGCCAGCAATCAGGACACGGACATTCAGTACTTC
clone size: few; V gene: TRBV7-9; CDR3 length: 15; D gene: .; J gene: TRBJ2-3; CDR3 protein: CASSLAASGTDTQYF; CDR3 DNA: TGTGCCAGCAGCTTAGCAGCGAGCGGCACAGATACGCAGTATTTT
clone size: .; V gene: TRBV5-1; CDR3 length: 14; D gene: TRBD2; J gene: TRBJ2-1; CDR3 protein: CASRTSGRANEQFF; CDR3 DNA: TGCGCCAGCAGGACTAGCGGGAGGGCCAATGAGCAGTTCTTC
clone size: many; V gene: TRBV5-1; CDR3 length: 17; D gene: .; J gene: TRBJ2-1; CDR3 protein: CASSPERPVGSYNEQFF; CDR3 DNA: TGCGCCAGCAGCCCGGAACGGCCGGTCGGCTCCTACAATGAGCAGTTCTTC
clone size: few; V gene: TRBV20-1; CDR3 length: 14; D gene: .; J gene: TRBJ2-7; CDR3 protein: CSAPTGTSTYEQYF; CDR3 DNA: TGCAGTGCTCCTACCGGGACGTCTACCTACGAGCAGTACTTC
clone size: .; V gene: TRBV5-1; CDR3 length: 13; D gene: .; J gene: TRBJ1-3; CDR3 protein: CASSWDAGNTIYF; CDR3 DNA: TGCGCCAGCAGCTGGGACGCCGGAAACACCATATATTTT
clone size: .; V gene: TRBV6-4; CDR3 length: 13; D gene: .; J gene: TRBJ2-2; CDR3 protein: CASSPGGGGELFF; CDR3 DNA: TGTGCCAGCAGCCCCGGGGGCGGCGGGGAGCTGTTTTTT
clone size: .; V gene: TRBV7-8; CDR3 length: 13; D gene: .; J gene: TRBJ2-7; CDR3 protein: CASSLAWEAEQYF; CDR3 DNA: TGTGCCAGCAGCTTAGCGTGGGAGGCCGAGCAGTACTTC